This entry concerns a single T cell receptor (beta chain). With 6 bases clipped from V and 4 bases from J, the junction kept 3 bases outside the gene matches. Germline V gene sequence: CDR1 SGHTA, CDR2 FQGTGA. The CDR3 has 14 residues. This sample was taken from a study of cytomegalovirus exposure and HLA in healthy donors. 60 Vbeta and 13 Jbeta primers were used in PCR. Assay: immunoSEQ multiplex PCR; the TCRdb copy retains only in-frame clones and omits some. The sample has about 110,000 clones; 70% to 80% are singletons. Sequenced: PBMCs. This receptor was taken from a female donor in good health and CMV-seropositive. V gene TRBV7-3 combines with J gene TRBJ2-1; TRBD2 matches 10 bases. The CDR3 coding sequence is TGTGCCAGCAGTCTAGCGGGGGAATACAATGAGCAGTTCTTC. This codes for CASSLAGEYNEQFF.